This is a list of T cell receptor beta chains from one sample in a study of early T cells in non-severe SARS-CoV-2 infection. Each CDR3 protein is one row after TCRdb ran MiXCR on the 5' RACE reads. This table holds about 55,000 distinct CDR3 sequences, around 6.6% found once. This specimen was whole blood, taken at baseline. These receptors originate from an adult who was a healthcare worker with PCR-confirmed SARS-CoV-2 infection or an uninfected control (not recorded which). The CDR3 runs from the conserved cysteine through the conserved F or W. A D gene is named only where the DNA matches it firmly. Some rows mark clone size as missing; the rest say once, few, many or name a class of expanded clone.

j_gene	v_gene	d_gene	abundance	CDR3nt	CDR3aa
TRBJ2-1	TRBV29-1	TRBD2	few	TGCAGCGTTGGAGAGACTAGCGGGGGCGGGCAGTTCTTC	CSVGETSGGGQFF
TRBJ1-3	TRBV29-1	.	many	TGCAGCGCCGAGGGGGTTGAAAACACCATATATTTT	CSAEGVENTIYF
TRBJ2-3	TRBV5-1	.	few	TGCGCCAGCAGCTTGGAAGCGTACTTCACAGATACGCAGTATTTT	CASSLEAYFTDTQYF
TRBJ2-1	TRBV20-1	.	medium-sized	TGCAGTGCTAGGAAGCGTAATGTCTACAATGAGCAGTTCTTC	CSARKRNVYNEQFF
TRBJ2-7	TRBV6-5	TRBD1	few	TGTGCCAGCACCCCCCGGGACAGGCCCTACGAGCAGTACTTC	CASTPRDRPYEQYF
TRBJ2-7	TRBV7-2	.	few	TGTGCCAGCAGCTTTTCCGGGACTCCGTACGAGCAGTACTTC	CASSFSGTPYEQYF
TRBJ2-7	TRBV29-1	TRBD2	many	TGCAGCGGCGGGGGGGGAGCCACCTACGAGCAGTACTTC	CSGGGGATYEQYF
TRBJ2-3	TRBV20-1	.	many	TGCAGTGCTAGAGTAAGGCTGTATACGCAGTATTTT	CSARVRLYTQYF
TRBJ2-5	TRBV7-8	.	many	TGTGCCAGCAGCGAGAGGGGGGAGACCCAGTACTTC	CASSERGETQYF
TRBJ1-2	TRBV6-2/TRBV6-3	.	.	TGTGCCAGCAGTTCTGCGGCACGCTACACCTTC	CASSSAARYTF
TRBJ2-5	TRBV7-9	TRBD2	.	TGTGCCAGCAGCGGACGATTTGGCGGGGGGCTCGAGGAGACCCAGTACTTC	CASSGRFGGGLEETQYF
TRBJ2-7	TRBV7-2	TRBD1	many	TGTGCCAGCAGCGTCGACAGGGGGTACGAGCAGTACTTC	CASSVDRGYEQYF
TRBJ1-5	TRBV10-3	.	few	TGTGCCATCAGTGAAACTACAGGGTCGTTCCAGCCCCAGCATTTT	CAISETTGSFQPQHF
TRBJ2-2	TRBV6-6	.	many	TGTGCCAGCAGATCCCTTGGGGCGGGGACCGGGGAGCTGTTTTTT	CASRSLGAGTGELFF
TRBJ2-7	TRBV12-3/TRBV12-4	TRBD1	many	TGTGCCAGCACTCGGGGAGGACAGGGAGGTTTATACGAGCAGTACTTC	CASTRGGQGGLYEQYF
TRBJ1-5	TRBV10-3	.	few	TGTGCCATCAGTGCTCCCGGGGGAACTGATAGCAATCAGCCCCAGCATTTT	CAISAPGGTDSNQPQHF
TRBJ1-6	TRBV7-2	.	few	TGTGCCAGCAGCTTACTGGGAGGGAATTCACCCCTCCACTTT	CASSLLGGNSPLHF
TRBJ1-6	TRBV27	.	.	TGTGCCAGCAGACAGGGCAGCTCCTATAATTCACCCCTCCATTTT	CASRQGSSYNSPLHF
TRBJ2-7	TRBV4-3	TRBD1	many	TGCGCCAGCAGCCAAGAAGTAGGGGGCATGTACGAGCAGTACTTC	CASSQEVGGMYEQYF
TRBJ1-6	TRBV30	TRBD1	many	TGTGCCTGGAGTGTCGACGGGACAGGGAGGTCACCCCTCCACTTT	CAWSVDGTGRSPLHF
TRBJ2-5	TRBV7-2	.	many	TGTGCCAGCAGCTTAGCGGGGCAGAGGGGGGGCCTGGATGAACTTGAGACCCAGTACTTC	CASSLAGQRGGLDELETQYF
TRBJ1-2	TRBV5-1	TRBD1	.	TGCGCCAGCAAGCCGGGACAGGGTAACTATGGCTACACCTTC	CASKPGQGNYGYTF
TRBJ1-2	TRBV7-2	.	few	TGTGCCAGCAGCTTAGCCGGGACGGCGCACTATGGCTACACCTTC	CASSLAGTAHYGYTF
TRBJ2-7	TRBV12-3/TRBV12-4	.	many	TGTGCCAGCAGCGCCGTAAGGGACCGTTCCTACGAGCAGTACTTC	CASSAVRDRSYEQYF
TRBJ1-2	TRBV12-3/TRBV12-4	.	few	TGTGCCAGCAGTTTAGGATTCTATGGCTACACCTTC	CASSLGFYGYTF
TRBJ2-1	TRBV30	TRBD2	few	TGTGCCTGCGAGCGGGGGATCTACAATGAGCAGTTCTTC	CACERGIYNEQFF
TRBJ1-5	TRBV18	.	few	TGTGCCAGCTCACCACCGAGGGTGTTTGGCAATCAGCCCCAGCATTTT	CASSPPRVFGNQPQHF
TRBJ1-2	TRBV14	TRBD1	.	TGTGCCAGCAGCCAAGATCCCTCTGGCACAGGGGGGATTCACTATGGCTACACCTTC	CASSQDPSGTGGIHYGYTF
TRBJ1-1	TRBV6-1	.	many	TGTGCCAGCAGGGAGGACAGTCACACTGAAGCTTTCTTT	CASREDSHTEAFF
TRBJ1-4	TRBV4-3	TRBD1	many	TGCGCCAGCAGCCCCGGGACAGGGCAAAATGAAAAACTGTTTTTT	CASSPGTGQNEKLFF
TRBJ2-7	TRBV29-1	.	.	TGCAGCGTTTCAGGTGGAAGACGTTCACCTGTCTACGAGCAGTACTTC	CSVSGGRRSPVYEQYF
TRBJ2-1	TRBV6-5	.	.	TGTGCCAGCAGTTACGCGACGGTCGAGTTCTTC	CASSYATVEFF
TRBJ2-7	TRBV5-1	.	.	TGCGCCAGCAGCTTGTGGGGCGGTACACTCATTTACGATCTTTACTTC	CASSLWGGTLIYDLYF
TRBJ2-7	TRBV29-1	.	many	TGCAGCGTTGTGAGGGTAAGGGGTGACTACGAGCAGTACTTC	CSVVRVRGDYEQYF
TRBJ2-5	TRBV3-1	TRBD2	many	TGTGCCAGCAGCCCCGAGCGGGGAACCGAAGAGACCCAGTACTTC	CASSPERGTEETQYF
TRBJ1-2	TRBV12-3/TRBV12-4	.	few	TGTGCCAGCAGCTCCGGCTTTGGCTATGGCTACACCTTC	CASSSGFGYGYTF
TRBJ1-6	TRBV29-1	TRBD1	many	TGCAGCGTTGCGGCGGGACAGGGAGATTCACCCCTCCACTTT	CSVAAGQGDSPLHF
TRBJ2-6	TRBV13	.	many	TGTGCCAGCGTTACAGCCTCTGGGGCCAACGTCCTGACTTTC	CASVTASGANVLTF
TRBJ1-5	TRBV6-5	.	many	TGTGCCAGCAGTTACTCGCCAGTTCAGCCCCAGCATTTT	CASSYSPVQPQHF
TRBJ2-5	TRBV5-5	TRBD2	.	TGTGCCAGCAGCTTGGACGGGACTAGCTCAGAGACCCAGTACTTC	CASSLDGTSSETQYF
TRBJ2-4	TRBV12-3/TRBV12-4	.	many	TGTGCCAGCAGAAGGGCAGGGGCCAAAAACATTCAGTACTTC	CASRRAGAKNIQYF
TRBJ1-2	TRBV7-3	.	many	TGTGCCAGCAGCGCTCTCGGGGGGCCCTATGGCTACACCTTC	CASSALGGPYGYTF
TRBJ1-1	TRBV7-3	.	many	TGTGCCAGCAGCCAGACAGGAGGAACGATGAACACTGAAGCTTTCTTT	CASSQTGGTMNTEAFF
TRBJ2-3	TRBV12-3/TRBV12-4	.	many	TGTGCCAGCAGTTTAGGAGGGGCTATCAGCGAGGATACGCAGTATTTT	CASSLGGAISEDTQYF
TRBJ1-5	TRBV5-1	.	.	TGCGCCAGCAGCTCTAACTCCCGATACCTCTCTCGCGGGGGCAATCAGCCCCAGCATTTT	CASSSNSRYLSRGGNQPQHF
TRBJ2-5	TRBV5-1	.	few	TGCGCCAGCAGCTTTGGCGGAGTATCCGGACTCCAAGAGACCCAGTACTTC	CASSFGGVSGLQETQYF
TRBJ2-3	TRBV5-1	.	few	TGCGCCAGCAGCGGGTGGCGGAGCACAGATACGCAGTATTTT	CASSGWRSTDTQYF
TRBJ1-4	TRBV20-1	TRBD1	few	TGCAGTGCTTGGACAGGGTTCGGGGAAAAACTGTTTTTT	CSAWTGFGEKLFF
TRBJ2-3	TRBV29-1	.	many	TGCAGCGTTGATGGCAGGGGCACAGATACGCAGTATTTT	CSVDGRGTDTQYF
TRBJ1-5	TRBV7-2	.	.	TGTGCCAGCAGCCCCCGTTCGGGAGCTTTTAATCAGCCCCAGCATTTT	CASSPRSGAFNQPQHF
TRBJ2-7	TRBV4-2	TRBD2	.	TGTGCCAGCAGCCAAACTAGCGGGGCTTACGAGCAGTACTTC	CASSQTSGAYEQYF
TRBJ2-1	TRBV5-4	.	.	TGTGCCAGCAGCTTGTCGGGTAGCTCCTACAATGAGCAGTTCTTC	CASSLSGSSYNEQFF
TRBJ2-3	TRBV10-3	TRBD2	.	TGTGCCATCAGTGGAAGTGGACTAGCGGGAAGGCGGGGCACTGCAGATACGCAGTATTTT	CAISGSGLAGRRGTADTQYF
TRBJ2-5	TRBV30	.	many	TGTGCCTGGAGAATGGGGGGTACGGAGACCCAGTACTTC	CAWRMGGTETQYF
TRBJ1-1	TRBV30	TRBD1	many	TGTGCCTGGAGTCGAGACAGGGCCTTTGAAGCTTTCTTT	CAWSRDRAFEAFF
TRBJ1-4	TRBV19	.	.	TGTGCCAGTAAACAGGGAGCAACTAATGAAAAACTGTTTTTT	CASKQGATNEKLFF